The 3 T cell receptor beta chains below come from one sample, sequenced in a study of T cell clonality in common variable immunodeficiency. TCRdb's table, derived via immunoSEQ multiplex PCR, lists solely in-frame clones and lacks some. This sample comprises 20,000 to 30,000 clones, none seen once only. For these TCRs, the target antigens are not known. The study's findings and limits: Reportedly, TCR beta sequences from common variable immunodeficiency showed fewer deletions and N-nucleotide insertions.

The sample consisted of peripheral blood mononuclear cells. These receptors originate from a human donor with common variable immunodeficiency.

On this clone itself: From the germline J gene comes the end of the CDR3, since the read stops 3 residues before it. This chain connects TRBV6-1 to TRBJ2-3, with 12 bases aligning to TRBD2. CDR1 and CDR2 from the germline V gene are MNHNS and SASEGT. Trimming at V came to 4 bases and at J to 4 bases, leaving 3 bases not matched to a gene. This CDR3 has 15 amino acids. The covered CDR3 bases are TGTGCCAGCAGTGGACTAGCGGGGGAGGCAGATACG. Residues: CASSGLAGEADT. Given in full, the CDR3 is CASSGLAGEADTQYF.

This clone was counted a few times. Sequencing ends 3 residues short of the CDR3 end; the germline J gene provides the rest. The rearrangement joins TRBV6-2 or TRBV6-3 to TRBJ1-6, with 8 bases lining up with TRBD1. Germline V lookup: CDR1 MNHEY, CDR2 SVGEGT. The CDR3 runs to 14 residues. Losses at the gene ends were 6 bases for V and 7 bases for J; bases not matched to a gene: 5. The CDR3 here is CASSPGQENSPLHF. The part of the CDR3 DNA that was read is TGTGCCAGCAGCCCGGGACAGGAGAATTCACCC.

As for this clone: The sequenced fragment ends 3 residues before the CDR3 boundary, so the rest is inferred from the germline J gene. This chain links TRBV20-1 with TRBJ1-2, with D hard to call. Germline-derived CDR1 and CDR2 are DFQATT and SNEGSKA (reference sequence). This CDR3 is built from 13 residues. The covered CDR3 bases are TGCAGTGCTAGTCGGGGTCCAGATCTGGGC. Its protein product is CSASRGPDLG. The full-length CDR3 reads as CSASRGPDLGYTF.